The entry below gives a single TCR beta chain sequence along with its context. The target antigen is unknown. The CDR3 sequence is 15 residues long. Germline V lookup: CDR1 ENHRY, CDR2 SYGVKD. Template switching added a universal primer site, and cDNA bore unique molecular identifiers. TCRdb reprocessed the 5' RACE reads via MiXCR and lists one record per CDR3 protein. The repertoire has 540,000 or so distinct CDR3 sequences, around 22% of them found once; the top ten carry around 0.48%. The data derive from a study of identical twins. Whole-study findings and limits: Conclusions came from cross-sectional statistical analysis, not from following the same donors.

This same sample was also part of a study on yellow fever vaccine responses in identical twins.

The sequenced sample consisted of CD4+ T cells sorted from blood. The V and J genes are TRBV10-3 and TRBJ2-5; 8 bases agree with TRBD2. The sequence was obtained from a woman aged 18-30 years in good health. CDR3 sequence reads: CASVNGGALGETQYF. CDR3 in DNA: TGTGCTTCAGTTAACGGGGGGGCCTTGGGAGAGACCCAGTACTTC.